This T cell receptor beta chain was obtained from a study of pediatric ulcerative colitis. Points from the study as a whole: Blood-derived T cells may be present in rectal pinch biopsies. Blood-rectal clonal overlap within each person was significantly higher in ulcerative colitis patients than controls. All ulcerative colitis patients, but no controls, carried two rectal clonotypes.

Rectal tissue came from one to two pinch biopsies taken at colonoscopy. Repertoires were generated with immunoSEQ multiplex PCR, while TCRdb's copy carries only in-frame clones and drops some. The table has 30,000 to 45,000 clones, 60% to 75% seen once. Trimming removed 2 bases at V and 1 base at J, with 8 bases between. The CDR3 has 15 amino acids. From germline, CDR1 is ENHRY and CDR2 SYGVKD. A remark on this clone: Its antigen is not known.

The chain employs TRBV10-3 and TRBJ2-2; D is unclear. The source of this sequence is a boy between 5 and 17 years old with moderate ulcerative colitis. The material sequenced was gut tissue. The CDR3 region has the DNA TGTGCCATCAGTGAGAGGCAGGTGAACACCGGGGAGCTGTTTTTT. Amino acid sequence: CAISERQVNTGELFF.